This TCR beta chain was observed in a study of cytomegalovirus exposure and HLA in healthy donors. The study, taken as a whole, reports: Reported results showed that the classifier diagnosed cytomegalovirus status with high specificity and sensitivity. The CMV antigen specificity of a few CMV-associated chains was confirmed through in vitro analysis.

The donors (healthy individuals) were bone marrow donors. Use of 60 Vbeta and 13 Jbeta primers characterized the PCR. Study processing details: Later analysis identified tens of millions of unique TCR beta chains, about 10 million shared. Sequencing was performed with immunoSEQ multiplex PCR; in TCRdb, only in-frame clones are kept and a portion is missing. V and J calls and clone size follow that table, whereas D and trimming were derived from the DNA. The repertoire has about 110,000 clones, roughly 80% of them found once; the top ten carry approximately 5.6%. Trimming cost V 0 bases and J 8 bases, with 11 bases left between them. Per germline, CDR1 SGHTA and CDR2 FQGNSA. The length of the CDR3 is 15 residues. As to this clone: The target antigen is unknown. Other DNA sequences in this specimen translate into the identical CDR3.

The specimen sequenced was PBMCs. The TCR comes from a man younger than 45 in good health and CMV-seropositive. The chain links TRBV7-2 to TRBJ1-6, with TRBD1 as a possible D gene (5 bases). CDR3 coding DNA: TGTGCCAGCAGCTTAGCGTGGGGCACCTATTCACCCCTCCACTTT. Amino acids: CASSLAWGTYSPLHF.